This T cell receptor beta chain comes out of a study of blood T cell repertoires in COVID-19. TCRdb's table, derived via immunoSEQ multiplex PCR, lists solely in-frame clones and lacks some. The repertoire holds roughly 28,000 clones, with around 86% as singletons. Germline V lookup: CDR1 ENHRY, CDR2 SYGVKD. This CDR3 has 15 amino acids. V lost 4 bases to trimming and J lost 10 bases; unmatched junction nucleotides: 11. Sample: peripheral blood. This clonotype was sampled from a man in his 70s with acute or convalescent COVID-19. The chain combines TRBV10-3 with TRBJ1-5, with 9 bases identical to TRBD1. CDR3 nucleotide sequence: TGTGCCATCAGTGTAGCCCGGGACAGGGATTATCCCCAGCATTTT. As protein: CAISVARDRDYPQHF.